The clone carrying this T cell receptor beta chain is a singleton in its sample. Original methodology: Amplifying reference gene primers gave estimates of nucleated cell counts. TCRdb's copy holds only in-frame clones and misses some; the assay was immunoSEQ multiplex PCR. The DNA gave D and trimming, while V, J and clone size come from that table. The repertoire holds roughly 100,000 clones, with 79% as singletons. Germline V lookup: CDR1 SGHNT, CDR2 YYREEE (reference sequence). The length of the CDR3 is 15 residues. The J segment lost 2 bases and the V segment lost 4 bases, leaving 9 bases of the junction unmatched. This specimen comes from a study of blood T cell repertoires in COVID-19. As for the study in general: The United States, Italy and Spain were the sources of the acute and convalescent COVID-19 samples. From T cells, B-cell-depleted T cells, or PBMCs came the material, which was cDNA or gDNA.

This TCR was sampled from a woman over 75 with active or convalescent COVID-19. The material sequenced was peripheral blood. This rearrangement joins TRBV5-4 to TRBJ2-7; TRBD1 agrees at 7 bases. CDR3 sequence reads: CASSTKAGTAYEQYF. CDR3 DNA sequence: TGTGCCAGCAGCACTAAGGCCGGGACAGCCTACGAGCAGTACTTC.